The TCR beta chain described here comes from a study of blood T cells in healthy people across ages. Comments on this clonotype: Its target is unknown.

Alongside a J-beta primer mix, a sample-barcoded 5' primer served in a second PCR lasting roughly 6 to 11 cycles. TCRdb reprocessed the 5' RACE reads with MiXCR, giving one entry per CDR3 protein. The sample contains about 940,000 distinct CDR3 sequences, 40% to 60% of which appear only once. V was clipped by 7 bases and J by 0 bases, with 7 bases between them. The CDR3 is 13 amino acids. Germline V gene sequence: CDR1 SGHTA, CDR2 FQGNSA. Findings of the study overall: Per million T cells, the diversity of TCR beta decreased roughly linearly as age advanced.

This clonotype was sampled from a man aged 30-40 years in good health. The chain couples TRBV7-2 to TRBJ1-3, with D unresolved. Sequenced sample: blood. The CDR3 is CASMVNSGNTIYF. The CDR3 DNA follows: TGTGCCAGCATGGTTAACTCTGGAAACACCATATATTTT.